The next 12 T cell receptor beta chains were all read from a single sample in a study of technical replicates of blood from a few donors. Data came from immunoSEQ multiplex PCR; TCRdb stores just in-frame clones and leaves some out. The repertoire includes about 14,000 clones, 65% to 85% of them detected once, and about 12% sits in the top ten. Material for sequencing was PBMCs. These receptor sequences come from a human donor in good health.

This chain links TRBV6-1 with TRBJ1-2, with D uncertain. The CDR3 is 14 amino acids. The germline V gene encodes CDR1 MNHNS and CDR2 SASEGT. V gave up 6 bases and J gave up 2 bases, with 13 bases separating them. In DNA, the CDR3 is TGTGCCAGCAGCGGCGATACAGCCAACTATGGCTACACCTTC. Its protein is CASSGDTANYGYTF.

The rearrangement uses TRBV25-1 and TRBJ1-2; D is perhaps TRBD1 (5 bases). This CDR3 is 15 amino acids long. The germline V and J ends were trimmed by 4 bases and 4 bases, with 16 bases remaining between them. Germline V lookup: CDR1 MGHDK, CDR2 SYGVNS. This CDR3 is CASSGPPGGSYGYTF. CDR3 bases: TGTGCCAGCAGTGGCCCGCCGGGGGGAAGCTATGGCTACACCTTC.

The V call is TRBV5-1, the J call TRBJ2-1; 10 nucleotides line up with TRBD2. In germline, CDR1 is SGHRS, CDR2 YFSETQ. This CDR3 is 18 amino acids long. The junction had 13 bases not matched to a gene; V was cut back by 4 bases and J by 3 bases. This CDR3 is CASSLRPGLAKIYNEQFF. The CDR3 nucleotides read TGCGCCAGCAGCCTTAGACCGGGACTAGCGAAGATCTACAATGAGCAGTTCTTC.

This chain connects TRBV5-4 to TRBJ1-4, with 7 positions matching TRBD1. Per the germline V gene, CDR1 is SGHNT and CDR2 is YYREEE (reference sequence). This CDR3 has 15 residues. The V and J ends lost 3 bases and 5 bases, in that order; junction bases with no gene match: 7. CDR3 protein: CASSSQTGTNEKLFF. CDR3 coding DNA: TGTGCCAGCAGCTCACAGACAGGGACGAATGAAAAACTGTTTTTT. Variable domain in full (rest from reference TRBV5-4 and TRBJ1-4): ETGVTQSPTHLIKTRGQQVTLRCSSQSGHNTVSWYQQALGQGPQFIFQYYREEENGRGNFPPRFSGLQFPNYSSELNVNALELDDSALYLCASSSQTGTNEKLFFGSGTQLSVL.

This rearrangement joins TRBV19 to TRBJ1-2, with 11 nucleotides matching TRBD1. The V gene end was trimmed by 10 bases and the J gene end by 8 bases; junction bases not matched to a gene: 9. From germline, CDR1 is LNHDA and CDR2 SQIVND (reference sequence). The CDR3 has 13 residues. CDR3 protein: CATDGQGARGYTF. As DNA, the CDR3 is TGTGCCACCGACGGACAGGGGGCGCGGGGCTACACCTTC.

This chain links TRBV5-8 with TRBJ2-6; D remains unclear. Per germline, CDR1 SGHTS and CDR2 YDEGEE. V was pared by 0 bases and J by 0 bases, with 10 bases between. CDR3 length equals 17 residues. The CDR3 spells CASSLVFLSSGANVLTF. The CDR3 DNA is TGTGCCAGCAGCTTGGTGTTCCTGAGCTCTGGGGCCAACGTCCTGACTTTC.

V usage is TRBV2 and J usage is TRBJ1-5, with D perhaps matching TRBD1 (5 bases). The V and J ends lost 1 base and 4 bases respectively, with 8 bases between them. This CDR3 region has 14 residues. CDR1 SNHLY and CDR2 FYNNEI come from the germline V gene. CDR3 sequence reads: CASSEEGRNQPQHF. CDR3 nucleotides: TGTGCCAGCAGTGAAGAGGGGAGGAATCAGCCCCAGCATTTT.

This chain links TRBV19 with TRBJ2-1, with 9 bases identical to TRBD2. The CDR3 is 14 amino acids. The V segment lost 6 bases and the J segment 6 bases; nucleotides outside the gene matches: 6. Germline assignment: CDR1 LNHDA and CDR2 SQIVND (reference sequence). The CDR3 DNA reads as TGTGCCAGTAGAGCGGGAGGTGCTAGCAATGAGCAGTTCTTC. Translated: CASRAGGASNEQFF. Using reference TRBV19 and TRBJ2-1 for the parts outside the CDR3, the full variable domain is DGGITQSPKYLFRKEGQNVTLSCEQNLNHDAMYWYRQDPGQGLRLIYYSQIVNDFQKGDIAEGYSVSREKKESFPLTVTSAQKNPTAFYLCASRAGGASNEQFFGPGTRLTVL.

This sequence joins TRBV5-1 and TRBJ2-7; a weak D match, TRBD1 (6 bases). The germline V and J ends were trimmed by 0 bases and 3 bases, with 13 bases remaining between them. This CDR3 is 15 amino acids long. Germline loops: CDR1 SGHRS, CDR2 YFSETQ. CDR3 protein: CASSLGGTTGYEQYF. CDR3 nucleotide sequence: TGCGCCAGCAGCTTGGGGGGGACGACAGGCTACGAGCAGTACTTC.

This chain joins TRBV30 and TRBJ2-3; 11 bases are a match to TRBD2. The CDR3 spans 15 residues. CDR1 and CDR2 from the germline V gene are GTSNPN and SVGIG (reference sequence). V lost 2 bases and J lost 2; bases outside the gene matches: 3. The CDR3 here is CAWSLAGGVTDTQYF. The CDR3 region has the DNA TGTGCCTGGAGTTTAGCGGGAGGGGTCACAGATACGCAGTATTTT. The whole variable domain, filled in from reference TRBV30 and TRBJ2-3, reads SQTIHQWPATLVQPVGSPLSLECTVEGTSNPNLYWYRQAAGRGLQLLFYSVGIGQISSEVPQNLSASRPQDRQFILSSKKLLLSDSGFYLCAWSLAGGVTDTQYFGPGTRLTVL.

The V gene is TRBV20-1, the J gene TRBJ2-7; D gene uncertain. CDR1 and CDR2 from the germline V gene are DFQATT and SNEGSKA (reference sequence). V lost 0 bases to trimming and J lost 3 bases, with 3 bases between them. CDR3 length equals 11 residues. The CDR3, as DNA: TGCAGTGCTAGAGACAACTACGAGCAGTACTTC. Translating it yields CSARDNYEQYF.

The chain combines TRBV7-9 with TRBJ2-5; D might be TRBD2 (6 bases). Trimming stripped 5 bases from V and 4 bases from J, with 17 bases between. This CDR3 region has 15 residues. CDR1 is SEHNR, CDR2 FQNEAQ, per germline (reference sequence). The CDR3 bases are TGTGCCAGCAGCCGAGCCGGGGACGGGGGAGAGACCCAGTACTTC. The encoded protein is CASSRAGDGGETQYF.